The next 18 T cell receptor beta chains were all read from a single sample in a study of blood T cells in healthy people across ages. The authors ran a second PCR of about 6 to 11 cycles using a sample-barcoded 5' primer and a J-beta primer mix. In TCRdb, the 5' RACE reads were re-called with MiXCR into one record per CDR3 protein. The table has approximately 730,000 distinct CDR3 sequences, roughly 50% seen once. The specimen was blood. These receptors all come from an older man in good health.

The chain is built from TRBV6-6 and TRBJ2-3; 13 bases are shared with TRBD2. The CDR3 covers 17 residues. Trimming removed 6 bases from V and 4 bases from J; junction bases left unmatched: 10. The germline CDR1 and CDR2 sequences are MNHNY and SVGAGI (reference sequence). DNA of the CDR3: TGTGCCAGCAGCCGTCATACTAGCGGGAGGGCACCAGATACGCAGTATTTT. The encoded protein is CASSRHTSGRAPDTQYF.

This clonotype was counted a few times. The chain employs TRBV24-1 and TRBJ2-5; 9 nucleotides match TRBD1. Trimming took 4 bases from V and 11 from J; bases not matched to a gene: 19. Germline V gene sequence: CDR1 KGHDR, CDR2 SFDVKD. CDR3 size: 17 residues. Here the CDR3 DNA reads TGTGCCACCAGTGAACCCGGGACAGGGCGGTCGGTCGATGAGCAGTACTTC. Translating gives CATSEPGTGRSVDEQYF.

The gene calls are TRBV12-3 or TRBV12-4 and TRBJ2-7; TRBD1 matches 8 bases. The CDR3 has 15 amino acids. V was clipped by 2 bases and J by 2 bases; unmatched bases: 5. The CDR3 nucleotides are TGTGCCAGCAGTTTAAGGAGGACAGGGACCTACGAGCAGTACTTC. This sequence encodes CASSLRRTGTYEQYF.

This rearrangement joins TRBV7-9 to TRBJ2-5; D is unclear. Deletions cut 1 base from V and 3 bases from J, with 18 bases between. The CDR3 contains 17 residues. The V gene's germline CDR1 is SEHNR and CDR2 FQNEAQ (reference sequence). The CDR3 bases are TGTGCCAGCAGCTTAGGTCGACGTACCATTTCTAAAGAGACCCAGTACTTC. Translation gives CASSLGRRTISKETQYF.

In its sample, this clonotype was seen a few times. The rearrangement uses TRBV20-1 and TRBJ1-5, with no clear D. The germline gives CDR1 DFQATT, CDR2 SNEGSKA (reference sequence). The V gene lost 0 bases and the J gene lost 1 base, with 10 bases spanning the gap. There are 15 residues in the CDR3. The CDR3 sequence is CSAREGTTSNQPQHF. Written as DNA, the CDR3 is TGCAGTGCTAGAGAGGGCACGACAAGCAATCAGCCCCAGCATTTT.

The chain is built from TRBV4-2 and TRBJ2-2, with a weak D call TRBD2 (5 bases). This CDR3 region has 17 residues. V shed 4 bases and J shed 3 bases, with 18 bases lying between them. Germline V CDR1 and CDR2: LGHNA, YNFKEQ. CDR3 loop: CASSPLREAGDTGELFF. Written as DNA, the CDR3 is TGTGCCAGCAGCCCCCTCCGCGAGGCCGGGGACACCGGGGAGCTGTTTTTT.

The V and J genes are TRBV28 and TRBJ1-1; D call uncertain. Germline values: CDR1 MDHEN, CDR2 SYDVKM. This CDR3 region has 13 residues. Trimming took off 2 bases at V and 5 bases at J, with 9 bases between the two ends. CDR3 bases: TGTGCCAGCAGTTTACCCGGGTATACTGAAGCTTTCTTT. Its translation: CASSLPGYTEAFF.

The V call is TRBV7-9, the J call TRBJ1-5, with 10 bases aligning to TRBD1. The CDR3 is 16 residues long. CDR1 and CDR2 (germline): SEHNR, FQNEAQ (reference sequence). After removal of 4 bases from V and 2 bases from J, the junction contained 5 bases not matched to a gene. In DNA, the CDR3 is TGTGCCAGCAGCTCGGGACAGGGGCTGGGCAATCAGCCCCAGCATTTT. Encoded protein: CASSSGQGLGNQPQHF.

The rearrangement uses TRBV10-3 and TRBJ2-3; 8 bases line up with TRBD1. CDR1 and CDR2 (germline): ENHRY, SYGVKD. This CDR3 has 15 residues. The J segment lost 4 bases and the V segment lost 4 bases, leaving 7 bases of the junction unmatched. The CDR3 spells CAISGSGQDSDTQYF. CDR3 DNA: TGTGCCATCAGTGGTTCGGGACAGGACTCAGATACGCAGTATTTT.

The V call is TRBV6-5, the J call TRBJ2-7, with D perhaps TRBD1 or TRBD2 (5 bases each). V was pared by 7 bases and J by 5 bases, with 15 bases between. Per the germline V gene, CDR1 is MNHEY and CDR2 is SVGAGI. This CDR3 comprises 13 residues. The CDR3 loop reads CASTSTSGHEQYF. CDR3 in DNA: TGTGCCAGCACCTCAACCTCGGGGCACGAGCAGTACTTC.

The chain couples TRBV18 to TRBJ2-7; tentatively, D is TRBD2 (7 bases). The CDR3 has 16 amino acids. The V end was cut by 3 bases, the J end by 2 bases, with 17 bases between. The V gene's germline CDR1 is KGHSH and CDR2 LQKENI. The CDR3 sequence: CASSPSGGPIPYEQYF. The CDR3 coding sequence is TGTGCCAGCTCACCGTCGGGGGGCCCCATACCCTACGAGCAGTACTTC.

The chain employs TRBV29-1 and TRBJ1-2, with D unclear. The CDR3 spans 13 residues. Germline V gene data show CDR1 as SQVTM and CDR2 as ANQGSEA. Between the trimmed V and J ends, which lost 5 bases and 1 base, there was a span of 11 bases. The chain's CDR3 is CSVLKGRNYGYTF. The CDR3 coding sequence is TGCAGCGTTCTAAAGGGCCGTAACTATGGCTACACCTTC.

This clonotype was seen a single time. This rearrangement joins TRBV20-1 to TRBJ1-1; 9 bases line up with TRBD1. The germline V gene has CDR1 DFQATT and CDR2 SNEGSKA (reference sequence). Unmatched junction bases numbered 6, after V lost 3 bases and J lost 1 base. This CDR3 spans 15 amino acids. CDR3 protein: CSARPPQGANTEAFF. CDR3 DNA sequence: TGCAGTGCTAGGCCCCCACAGGGGGCGAACACTGAAGCTTTCTTT.

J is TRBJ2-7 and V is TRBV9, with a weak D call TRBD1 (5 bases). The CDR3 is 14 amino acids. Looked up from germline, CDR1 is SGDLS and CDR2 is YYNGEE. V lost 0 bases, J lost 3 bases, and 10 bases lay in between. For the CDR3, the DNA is TGTGCCAGCAGCGTAGGGTCTAGGGGCTACGAGCAGTACTTC. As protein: CASSVGSRGYEQYF.

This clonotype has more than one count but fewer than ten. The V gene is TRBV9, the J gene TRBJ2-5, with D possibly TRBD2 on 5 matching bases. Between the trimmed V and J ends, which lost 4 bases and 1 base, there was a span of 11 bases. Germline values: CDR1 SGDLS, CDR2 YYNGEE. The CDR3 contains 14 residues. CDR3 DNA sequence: TGTGCCAGCAGCTCTCTCCGGGGCCAAGAGACCCAGTACTTC. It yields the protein CASSSLRGQETQYF.

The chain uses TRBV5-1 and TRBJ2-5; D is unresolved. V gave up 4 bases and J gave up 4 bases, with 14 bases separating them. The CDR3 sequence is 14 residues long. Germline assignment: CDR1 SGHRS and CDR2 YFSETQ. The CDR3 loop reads CASSPGGSGETQYF. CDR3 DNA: TGCGCCAGCAGCCCAGGTGGTTCGGGAGAGACCCAGTACTTC.

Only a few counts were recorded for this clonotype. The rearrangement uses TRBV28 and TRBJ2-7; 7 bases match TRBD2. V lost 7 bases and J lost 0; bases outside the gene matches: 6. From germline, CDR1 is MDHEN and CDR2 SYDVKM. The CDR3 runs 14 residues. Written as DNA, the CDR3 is TGTGCCAGCAATACGGGGGGAAGCTCCTACGAGCAGTACTTC. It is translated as CASNTGGSSYEQYF. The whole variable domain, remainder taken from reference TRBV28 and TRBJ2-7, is DVKVTQSSRYLVKRTGEKVFLECVQDMDHENMFWYRQDPGLGLRLIYFSYDVKMKEKGDIPEGYSVSREKKERFSLILESASTNQTSMYLCASNTGGSSYEQYFGPGTRLTVT.

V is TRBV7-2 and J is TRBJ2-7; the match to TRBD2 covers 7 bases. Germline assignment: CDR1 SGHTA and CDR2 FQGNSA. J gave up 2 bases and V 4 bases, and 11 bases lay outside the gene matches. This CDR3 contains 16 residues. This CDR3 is CASSSRSGAGPYEQYF. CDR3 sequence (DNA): TGTGCCAGCAGCTCCCGCAGCGGAGCGGGGCCCTACGAGCAGTACTTC.